This section outlines one TCR beta chain sequence together with its context. Its binding antigen is unknown. Per-base qualities were not stored, and no clone one base away is much larger. The germline V gene supplies CDR1 MGHRA and CDR2 YSYEKL. Measured from the cysteine to the phenylalanine, the CDR3 is 14 residues long. Of all the DNA, just the CDR3 is kept, 42 bases in frame from base 1. The junction shows trimming of 1 base on V and 7 bases on J, plus 13 bases between the germline ends. These data are taken from a study of blood T cell repertoires in COVID-19 (dated by TCRdb to the early 2020s). About the study as a whole: Collaborator samples came from the United States, Italy and Spain and covered acute and convalescent phases of COVID-19. The prospective study material was composed of cDNA or gDNA derived from T cells, B-cell-depleted T cells, or PBMCs. Deeply sampled blood TCRbeta repertoires from subjects exposed to, actively infected with, or recovered from COVID-19 were included in the dataset. A freely available public database, intended as a resource for researchers studying the immune response to SARS-CoV-2, is where the repertoires were released. Samples came from the ongoing ImmuneRACE study (first 160 participants) plus 1,254 subjects from 6 global collaborators. The sample metadata nearly always contained a de-identified subject ID, COVID-19 status, age in years and sex. HLA class I and class II types, where available, came from metadata supplied by the sample provider rather than from assay-based typing. What the work shows at the level of the full study, not this receptor alone: Clinical and demographic metadata were provided uncurated, with the amount varying by source and participant.

TCRbeta CDR3 regions were amplified from genomic DNA by means of the immunoSEQ Assay, a bias-controlled multiplex PCR. Under the source paper's analysis protocol: The number of nucleated cells in each sample was estimated by amplification of reference gene primers within the assay. Sequence reads were collapsed and filtered to measure the absolute abundance of every unique TCRbeta CDR3 rearrangement. For each sample, productive Simpson clonality was calculated as the square root of Simpson's diversity index over productive rearrangements. In its TCRdb copy, this immuneACCESS table keeps in-frame sequences only and misses some clones. Where compared with another copy, unresolved V genes explain less than half of these, and the others have no known cause. V and J calls and clone size are given by that table; D and trimming were obtained from the DNA. In this sample the table shows 200,000 to 250,000 clones, approximately 82% of which occur a single time. Jointly, the top ten make up over 9.5% of the sample.

Each collaborating institution followed its own protocols to collect whole blood in K2EDTA tubes. For TCRbeta analysis, collaborators shipped samples in one of three forms: frozen whole blood, isolated PBMCs, or DNA extracted from either of those sample types. This receptor was obtained from a woman aged 40 to 50 with acute or convalescent COVID-19. Sequencing used peripheral blood. Here the chain combines TRBV4-1 and TRBJ1-1; tentative D gene TRBD1, with 5 bases matching. The sequence in DNA is TGCGCCAGCAGCCAAGTTAATGGCCAGGGTGAAGCTTTCTTT. Its translation is CASSQVNGQGEAFF.